The sequence of this T cell receptor beta chain was determined in a study of CD4+ T cells in melanoma. Clones were sequenced by immunoSEQ multiplex PCR, and TCRdb holds only the in-frame ones, with some missing. The sample records 55,000 or so clones, roughly three quarters being singletons. In regard to this clone: Its antigen is not known.

Study-wide results and limits: Reportedly, melanoma neoantigen-specific CD4+ T cells showed varied differentiation states. CD8+ T cell, macrophage and B cell function reportedly correlated with neoantigen-specific CD4+ T cells.

This receptor was identified in a human donor with melanoma. The material sequenced was tumor tissue.

CDR3 DNA: TGTGCCAGCAGGACCTCTGGAAACACCATATATTTT. Its translation: CASRTSGNTIYF. J is TRBJ1-3 and V is TRBV6-5; D remains unclear. This CDR3 spans 12 amino acids. V was clipped by 6 bases and J by 0 bases, with 3 bases between them. The germline V gene encodes CDR1 MNHEY and CDR2 SVGAGI.